These T cell receptor beta chains were read from a single sample in a study of neoadjuvant nivolumab and ipilimumab in lung cancer. Only in-frame clones appear in the TCRdb table, and some are missing; sequencing was by immunoSEQ multiplex PCR. Of 40,000 to 60,000 clones in the sample, about 89% were seen once. Sequenced here: blood, sampled before neoadjuvant nivolumab, alone or with ipilimumab. The origin of the receptors is an adult with non-small cell lung cancer. Some clones in this sample may be carry-over from other donors' samples. The CDR3 runs from the conserved cysteine through the conserved F or W. A D gene is named only where the DNA matches it firmly. Where a row states a size, it is once, few, many or the class of an expanded clone; other rows omit it.

j_gene | v_gene | abundance | d_gene | CDR3nt | CDR3aa
TRBJ2-2 | TRBV11-2 | NA | NA | TGTGCCAGCAGCCTAAGGGGTGCCGGGGAGCTGTTTTTT | CASSLRGAGELFF
TRBJ2-1 | TRBV5-1 | NA | TRBD2 | TGCGCCAGCAGCCCCTTGGGGGGGACTAGCGGGACGGATGAGCAGTTCTTC | CASSPLGGTSGTDEQFF
TRBJ2-7 | TRBV5-6 | NA | NA | TGTGCCAGCAGCTTGGCCGGCGAGCAGTACTTC | CASSLAGEQYF
TRBJ1-1 | TRBV6-1 | NA | NA | TGTGCCAGCAGTGAAGCGTTTTTGACAAAAGCTTTCTTT | CASSEAFLTKAFF
TRBJ1-1 | TRBV5-1 | NA | NA | TGCGCCAGCAGCTTGGAACCAAACACTGAAGCTTTCTTT | CASSLEPNTEAFF
TRBJ1-1 | TRBV11-2 | NA | TRBD1 | TGTGCCAGCAGCTCGGGACAGGGTAACGCTGAAGCTTTCTTT | CASSSGQGNAEAFF
TRBJ2-3 | TRBV30 | NA | NA | TGTGCCTGGAGCCCGTCAGATACGCAGTATTTT | CAWSPSDTQYF
TRBJ1-2 | TRBV5-1 | NA | NA | TGCGCCAGCAGCTTGGCTTCAGCTCTGGGATATGGCTACACCTTC | CASSLASALGYGYTF
TRBJ2-3 | TRBV4-1 | NA | TRBD2 | TGCGCCAGCAGCCAAGACGGGAGGGGGATCTTGGATACGCAGTATTTT | CASSQDGRGILDTQYF
TRBJ1-1 | TRBV4-1 | few | NA | TGCGCCAGCAGCCAAACCCAATACCGGAACACTGAAGCTTTCTTT | CASSQTQYRNTEAFF
TRBJ2-1 | TRBV5-1 | NA | TRBD2 | TGCGCCAGCAGCTTGGGGACTAGCGGGGTAAATGAGCAGTTCTTC | CASSLGTSGVNEQFF
TRBJ2-7 | TRBV11-2 | NA | NA | TGTGCCAGCAGCTACCGGGACGGATACGAGCAGTACTTC | CASSYRDGYEQYF
TRBJ2-7 | TRBV10-1 | NA | NA | TGCGCCAGCAGTGAGTCAGTGGGCAGCTCCTACGAGCAGTACTTC | CASSESVGSSYEQYF
TRBJ2-1 | TRBV6-5 | once | TRBD1 | TGTGCCAGCAGGAGAGGGGGCGCCTACAATGAGCAGTTCTTC | CASRRGGAYNEQFF
TRBJ1-2 | TRBV30 | NA | TRBD1 | TGTGCCTGGAGTCCCTTTCCCGGGACAGGGGTGGGCTATGGCTACACCTTC | CAWSPFPGTGVGYGYTF
TRBJ2-1 | TRBV5-6 | NA | TRBD2 | TGTGCCAGCCTACTAGCGGGAGCGGGGTATGAGCAGTTCTTC | CASLLAGAGYEQFF
TRBJ1-3 | TRBV30 | NA | NA | TGTGCCTGGAGTCCCGGGACATCAGGAAACACCATATATTTT | CAWSPGTSGNTIYF
TRBJ2-3 | TRBV19 | NA | NA | TGTGCCAGTAGTACTGTCTCTTCGGGTAGGGGTACAGATACGCAGTATTTT | CASSTVSSGRGTDTQYF
TRBJ2-1 | TRBV5-1 | NA | NA | TGCGCCAGCAGCTTGACGGGTTACAATGAGCAGTTCTTC | CASSLTGYNEQFF
TRBJ2-2 | TRBV14 | NA | NA | TGTGCCAGCAGCCCGATGGGCACCGGGGAGCTGTTTTTT | CASSPMGTGELFF
TRBJ1-2 | TRBV18 | NA | TRBD1 | TGTGCCAGCACAGGGGCTAATACCTATGGCTACACCTTC | CASTGANTYGYTF
TRBJ1-2 | TRBV30 | NA | NA | TGTGCCTGGAGTGTCCCCGGGTCCCATGGCTACACCTTC | CAWSVPGSHGYTF
TRBJ1-1 | TRBV6-6 | NA | NA | TGTGCCAGCAGTATCCAAGGGTTCACTGAAGCTTTCTTT | CASSIQGFTEAFF
TRBJ2-7 | TRBV4-1 | once | NA | TGCGCCAGCAGCTACGTCGAGGGGGAGTACGAGCAGTACTTC | CASSYVEGEYEQYF
TRBJ2-5 | TRBV29-1 | NA | TRBD1 | TGCAGCGTTCGACAGGGATATGGGGAGACCCAGTACTTC | CSVRQGYGETQYF
TRBJ2-1 | TRBV7-8 | NA | NA | TGTGCCAGCAGCTTGCGAGCGGGCGCCTCTAATGAGCAGTTCTTC | CASSLRAGASNEQFF
TRBJ2-3 | TRBV15 | NA | NA | TGTGCCACCAGCAGAGACCCCACAGATACGCAGTATTTT | CATSRDPTDTQYF
TRBJ2-7 | TRBV19 | NA | TRBD1 | TGTGCCAGTACCGTTGGGACAGGGGGTCCCTACGAGCAGTACTTC | CASTVGTGGPYEQYF
TRBJ1-3 | TRBV2 | NA | TRBD1 | TGTGCCAGCAGTGGGGACAGGCTCTCTGGAAACACCATATATTTT | CASSGDRLSGNTIYF
TRBJ2-5 | TRBV29-1 | few | NA | TGCAGCGTTGGACGGGGCCAAGAGACCCAGTACTTC | CSVGRGQETQYF
TRBJ2-5 | TRBV27 | NA | NA | TGTGCCAGCTCACTGGGACCCCGGGGAGAGACCCAGTACTTC | CASSLGPRGETQYF
TRBJ2-1 | TRBV5-6 | NA | TRBD1 | TGTGCCAGCAGCTTACCGGGACAGGGGGACAATGAGCAGTTCTTC | CASSLPGQGDNEQFF
TRBJ2-3 | TRBV5-5 | NA | NA | TGTGCCAGCAGCCGAGACTTCCTTTTCGGGGATACGCAGTATTTT | CASSRDFLFGDTQYF
TRBJ1-1 | TRBV14 | NA | NA | TGTGCCAGCAGCCAAGAAGGTGGACGGCCGAACACTGAAGCTTTCTTT | CASSQEGGRPNTEAFF
TRBJ2-1 | TRBV29-1 | NA | TRBD1 | TGCAGTGGACAGGGGTATCGGAATGAGCAGTTCTTC | CSGQGYRNEQFF
TRBJ1-1 | TRBV5-1 | NA | NA | TGCGCCAGCAGCGGGGGGGACTTTCTACCTGAAGCTTTCTTT | CASSGGDFLPEAFF
TRBJ2-1 | TRBV30 | once | NA | TGTGCCTGGAGTCCCACCCTAGCTGGAGAGCAGTTCTTC | CAWSPTLAGEQFF
TRBJ2-7 | TRBV5-1 | NA | NA | TGCGCCAGCAGCTCTGCTGAGGGCCTCAACGAGCAGTACTTC | CASSSAEGLNEQYF
TRBJ2-7 | TRBV6-6 | once | NA | TGTGCCAGCACCAAGGACACATTCTCCTACGAGCAGTACTTC | CASTKDTFSYEQYF
TRBJ2-6 | TRBV19 | NA | NA | TGTGCCAGTAGTATTAGAGGCAGACTCTCTGGGGCCAACGTCCTGACTTTC | CASSIRGRLSGANVLTF
TRBJ2-7 | TRBV6-4 | NA | NA | TGTGCCAGCAAGCACAGGGAGTGGTACGAGCAGTACTTC | CASKHREWYEQYF
TRBJ2-2 | TRBV18 | NA | NA | TGTGCCAGCTCACCAGGACGGGGAGTCGGGTACACCGGGGAGCTGTTTTTT | CASSPGRGVGYTGELFF
TRBJ2-7 | TRBV7-8 | NA | TRBD2 | TGTGCCAGCAGCCCGGTAGGGCTAGCGGGAATCGAGCAGTACTTC | CASSPVGLAGIEQYF
TRBJ2-7 | TRBV9 | NA | TRBD1 | TGTGCCAGCAGCGTAGGCCAGGGGGCTGACGAGCAGTACTTC | CASSVGQGADEQYF
TRBJ1-5 | TRBV30 | few | NA | TGTGCCTGGAGTCCCTCGACTTATCAGCCCCAGCATTTT | CAWSPSTYQPQHF
TRBJ2-3 | TRBV25-1 | NA | NA | TGTGCCAGCAGTGATAGGCGGACCACAGATACGCAGTATTTT | CASSDRRTTDTQYF
TRBJ2-2 | TRBV10-3 | NA | NA | TGTGCCATCTCCACGGGACAGAACACCGGGGAGCTGTTTTTT | CAISTGQNTGELFF
TRBJ2-1 | TRBV29-1 | NA | NA | TGCAGCGTTGGACAGAACAATGAGCAGTTCTTC | CSVGQNNEQFF
TRBJ1-1 | TRBV5-1 | NA | NA | TGCGCCAGCAGCTTGGAGCGGGAGAGGACTGAAGCTTTCTTT | CASSLERERTEAFF
TRBJ2-5 | TRBV9 | NA | TRBD2 | TGTGCCAGCAGTCCTGGGACTAGCGGGAGTCGAGAGACCCAGTACTTC | CASSPGTSGSRETQYF
TRBJ2-7 | TRBV7-9 | NA | NA | TGTGCCAGCAGCCCGGGCCAGGGCCTCTCCTACGAGCAGTACTTC | CASSPGQGLSYEQYF
TRBJ2-1 | TRBV7-9 | NA | TRBD2 | TGTGCCAGCAGTCTTACTAGCGGGAGATCCATTCATGAGCAGTTCTTC | CASSLTSGRSIHEQFF
TRBJ1-5 | TRBV5-6 | NA | TRBD1 | TGTGCCAGCAGTTCGACAGGGAGCGGGCAGCCCCAGCATTTT | CASSSTGSGQPQHF
TRBJ2-3 | TRBV4-1 | NA | TRBD2 | TGCGCCAGCAGCCAAGATGATCTAGCGGCTAATACGCAGTATTTT | CASSQDDLAANTQYF
TRBJ2-1 | TRBV19 | NA | NA | TGTGCCAGTAGTATCGCGGGGGAGCAGTTCTTC | CASSIAGEQFF
TRBJ2-1 | TRBV20-1 | NA | NA | TGCAGTGCTAGAGGGACGGGGCAGTTCTTC | CSARGTGQFF
TRBJ2-7 | TRBV27 | NA | NA | TGTGCCAGCAGTTCCCTCATGGGACGAAACCTCTACGAGCAGTACTTC | CASSSLMGRNLYEQYF
TRBJ2-5 | TRBV18 | NA | NA | TGTGCCAGCTCCCAGGGGAGTGACGGAGAGACCCAGTACTTC | CASSQGSDGETQYF
TRBJ2-6 | TRBV7-2 | once | TRBD1 | TGTGCCAGCAGCTTAGCGGGGACAGGGAGCTCTGGGGCCAACGTCCTGACTTTC | CASSLAGTGSSGANVLTF